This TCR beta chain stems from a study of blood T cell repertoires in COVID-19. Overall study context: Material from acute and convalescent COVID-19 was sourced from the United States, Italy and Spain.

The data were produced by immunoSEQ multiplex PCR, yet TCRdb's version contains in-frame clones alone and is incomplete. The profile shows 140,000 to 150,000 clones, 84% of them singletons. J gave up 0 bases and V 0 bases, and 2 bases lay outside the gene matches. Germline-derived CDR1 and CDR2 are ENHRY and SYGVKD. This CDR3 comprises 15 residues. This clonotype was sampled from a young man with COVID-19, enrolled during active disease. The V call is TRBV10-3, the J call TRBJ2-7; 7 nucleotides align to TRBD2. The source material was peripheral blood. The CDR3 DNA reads TGTGCCATCAGTGAGTCAGCTAGCGGCTCCTACGAGCAGTACTTC. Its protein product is CAISESASGSYEQYF.